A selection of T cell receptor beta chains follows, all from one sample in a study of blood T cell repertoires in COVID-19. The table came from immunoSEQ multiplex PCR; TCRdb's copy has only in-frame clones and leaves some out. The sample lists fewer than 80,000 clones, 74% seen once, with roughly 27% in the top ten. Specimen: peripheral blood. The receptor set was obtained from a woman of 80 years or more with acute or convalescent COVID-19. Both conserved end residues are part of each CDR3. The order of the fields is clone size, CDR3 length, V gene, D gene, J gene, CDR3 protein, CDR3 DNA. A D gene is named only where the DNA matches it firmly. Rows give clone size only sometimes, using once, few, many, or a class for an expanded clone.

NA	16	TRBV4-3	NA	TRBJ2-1	CASSQGLLSSYNEQFF	TGCGCCAGCAGCCAGGGACTCTTGAGCTCCTACAATGAGCAGTTCTTC
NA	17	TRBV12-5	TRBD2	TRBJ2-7	CASGLVQGLAASYEQYF	TGTGCTAGTGGTTTGGTACAGGGACTAGCGGCCTCCTACGAGCAGTACTTC
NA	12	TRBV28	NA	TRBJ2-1	CASSSTYNEQFF	TGTGCCAGCAGTTCAACTTACAATGAGCAGTTCTTC
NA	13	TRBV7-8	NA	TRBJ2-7	CASSLVANYEQYF	TGTGCCAGCAGCTTAGTCGCTAACTACGAGCAGTACTTC
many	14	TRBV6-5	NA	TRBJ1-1	CASSYRLRDTEAFF	TGTGCCAGCAGTTACAGGTTGAGGGACACTGAAGCTTTCTTT
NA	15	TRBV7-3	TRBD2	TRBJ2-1	CASSFVAGAYNEQFF	TGTGCCAGCAGCTTCGTAGCGGGAGCTTACAATGAGCAGTTCTTC
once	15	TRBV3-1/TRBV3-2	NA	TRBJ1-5	CASSQDGAVSRTQHF	TGTGCCAGCAGCCAAGATGGGGCAGTTTCGAGGACCCAGCATTTT
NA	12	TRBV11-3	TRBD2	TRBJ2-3	CASNKGSGRVYF	TGTGCCAGCAACAAGGGGAGCGGGAGGGTGTATTTT
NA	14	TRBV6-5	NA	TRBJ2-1	CASSQANSYNEQFF	TGTGCCAGCAGTCAGGCCAACTCCTACAATGAGCAGTTCTTC
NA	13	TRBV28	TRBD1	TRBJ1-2	CASSPTGGYGYTF	TGTGCCAGCAGTCCAACAGGGGGATATGGCTACACCTTC
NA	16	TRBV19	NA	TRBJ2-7	CATRARGLALLYEQYF	TGTGCCACTAGAGCCCGCGGGCTAGCGCTACTATACGAGCAGTACTTC
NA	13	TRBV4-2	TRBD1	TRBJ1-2	CASSRDRLTGYTF	TGTGCCAGCAGCCGGGACAGACTAACGGGCTACACCTTC
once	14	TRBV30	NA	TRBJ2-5	CAWTPGRHRETQYF	TGTGCCTGGACTCCGGGTCGCCACCGGGAGACCCAGTACTTC
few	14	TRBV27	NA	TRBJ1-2	CASSLSRRNYGYTF	TGTGCCAGCAGTTTATCGCGGCGTAACTATGGCTACACCTTC
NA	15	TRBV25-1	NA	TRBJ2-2	CASSDPLKAGVELFF	TGTGCCAGCAGTGACCCCCTAAAAGCCGGGGTTGAGCTGTTTTTT
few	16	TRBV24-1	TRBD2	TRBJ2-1	CATSDRTTSGRHEQFF	TGTGCCACCAGTGACCGAACGACTAGCGGGAGACATGAGCAGTTCTTC
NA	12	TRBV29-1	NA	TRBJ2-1	CSSMTGRNEQFF	TGCAGCTCCATGACAGGACGGAATGAGCAGTTCTTC
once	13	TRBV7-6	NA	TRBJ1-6	CASSSSRSGPLHF	TGTGCCAGCAGTTCAAGTAGGAGCGGGCCCCTCCACTTT
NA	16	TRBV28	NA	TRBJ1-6	CASSLAPRGSNSPLHF	TGTGCCAGCAGTTTAGCCCCCAGGGGTTCGAATTCACCCCTCCACTTT
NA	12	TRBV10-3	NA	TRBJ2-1	CAIKLARGEQFF	TGTGCCATCAAATTAGCACGGGGGGAGCAGTTCTTC
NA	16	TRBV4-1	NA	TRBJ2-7	CASSLYDPGLLYEQYF	TGCGCCAGCAGCCTTTATGACCCTGGGCTCCTCTACGAGCAGTACTTC
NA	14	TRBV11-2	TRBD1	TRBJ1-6	CASSFRGRDSPLHF	TGTGCCAGCAGCTTCAGGGGGCGGGATTCACCCCTCCACTTT
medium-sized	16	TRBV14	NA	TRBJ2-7	CASSQEMGPPSYEQYF	TGTGCCAGCAGCCAAGAAATGGGCCCTCCCTCCTACGAGCAGTACTTC
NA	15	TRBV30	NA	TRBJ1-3	CAWGEGIASGNTIYF	TGTGCCTGGGGGGAGGGGATTGCCTCCGGAAACACCATATATTTT
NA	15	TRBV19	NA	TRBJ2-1	CASKTQRGSYNEQFF	TGTGCCAGTAAAACCCAGCGAGGGTCCTACAATGAGCAGTTCTTC
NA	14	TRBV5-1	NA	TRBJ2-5	CASSLVGFAETQYF	TGCGCCAGCAGCTTGGTCGGGTTTGCAGAGACCCAGTACTTC
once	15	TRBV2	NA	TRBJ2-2	CASSGTRVESGELFF	TGTGCCAGCAGCGGGACACGGGTAGAGTCCGGGGAGCTGTTTTTT
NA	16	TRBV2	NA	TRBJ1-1	CASSEDRVVINSEAFF	TGTGCCAGCAGTGAAGACAGGGTAGTAATTAACTCTGAAGCTTTCTTT